This T cell receptor (beta chain) is drawn from a study of T cell changes during pregnancy in multiple sclerosis. Sequencing was performed with immunoSEQ multiplex PCR; in TCRdb, only in-frame clones are kept and a portion is missing. Of around 100,000 clones in the sample, approximately 90% were seen once. V lost 4 bases, J lost 4 bases, and 16 bases lay in between. The germline gives CDR1 SGHTA, CDR2 FQGNSA. This CDR3 is 15 amino acids long. This material consisted of peripheral blood, taken after pregnancy. This chain links TRBV7-2 with TRBJ1-2, with D maybe TRBD1 (5 bases). The sequence derives from a female donor with multiple sclerosis, enrolled in a pregnancy study. The CDR3 DNA is TGTGCCAGCAGCTCCGACAGACTCAACCTCTATGGCTACACCTTC. Translation gives CASSSDRLNLYGYTF. Full variable domain (outside the CDR3, taken from reference TRBV7-2 and TRBJ1-2): GAGVSQSPSNKVTEKGKDVELRCDPISGHTALYWYRQSLGQGLEFLIYFQGNSAPDKSGLPSDRFSAERTGGSVSTLTIQRTQQEDSAVYLCASSSDRLNLYGYTFGSGTRLTVV.